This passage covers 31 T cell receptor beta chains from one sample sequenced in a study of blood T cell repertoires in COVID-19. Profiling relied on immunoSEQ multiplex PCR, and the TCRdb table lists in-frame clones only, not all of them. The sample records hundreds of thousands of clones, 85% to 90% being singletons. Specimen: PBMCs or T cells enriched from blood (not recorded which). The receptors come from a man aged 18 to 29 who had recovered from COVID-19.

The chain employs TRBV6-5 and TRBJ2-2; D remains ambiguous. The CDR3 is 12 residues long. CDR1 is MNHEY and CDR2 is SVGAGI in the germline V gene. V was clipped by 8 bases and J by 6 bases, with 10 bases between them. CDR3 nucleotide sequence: TGTGCCAGCGCTAGGTCCGCCGGGGAGCTGTTTTTT. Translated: CASARSAGELFF.

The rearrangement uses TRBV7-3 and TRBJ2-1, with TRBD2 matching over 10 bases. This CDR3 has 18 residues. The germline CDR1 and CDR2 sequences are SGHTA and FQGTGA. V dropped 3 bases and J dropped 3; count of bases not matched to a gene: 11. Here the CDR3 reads CASSLREQTSGVYNEQFF. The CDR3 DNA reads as TGTGCCAGCAGCTTGCGGGAGCAAACTAGCGGGGTCTACAATGAGCAGTTCTTC.

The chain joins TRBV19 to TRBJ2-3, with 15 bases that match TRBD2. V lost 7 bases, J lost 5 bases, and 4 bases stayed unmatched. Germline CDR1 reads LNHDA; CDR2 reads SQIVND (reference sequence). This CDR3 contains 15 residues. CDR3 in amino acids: CASTPGLAGGDTQYF. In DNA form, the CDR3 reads TGTGCCAGTACCCCGGGACTAGCGGGGGGAGATACGCAGTATTTT.

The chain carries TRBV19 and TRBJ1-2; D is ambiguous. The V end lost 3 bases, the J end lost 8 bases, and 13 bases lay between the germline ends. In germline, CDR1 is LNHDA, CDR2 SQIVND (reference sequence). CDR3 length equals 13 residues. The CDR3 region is CASSIPSAGGYTF. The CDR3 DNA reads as TGTGCCAGTAGTATCCCCTCGGCGGGGGGCTACACCTTC.

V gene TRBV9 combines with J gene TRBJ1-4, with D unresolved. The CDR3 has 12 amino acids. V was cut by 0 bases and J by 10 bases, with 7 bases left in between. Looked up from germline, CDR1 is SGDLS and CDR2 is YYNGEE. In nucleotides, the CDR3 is TGTGCCAGCAGCGTAGACGAGAGAAAACTGTTTTTT. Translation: CASSVDERKLFF. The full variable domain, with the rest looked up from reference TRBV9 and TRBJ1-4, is DSGVTQTPKHLITATGQRVTLRCSPRSGDLSVYWYQQSLDQGLQFLIQYYNGEERAKGNILERFSAQQFPDLHSELNLSSLELGDSALYFCASSVDERKLFFGSGTQLSVL.

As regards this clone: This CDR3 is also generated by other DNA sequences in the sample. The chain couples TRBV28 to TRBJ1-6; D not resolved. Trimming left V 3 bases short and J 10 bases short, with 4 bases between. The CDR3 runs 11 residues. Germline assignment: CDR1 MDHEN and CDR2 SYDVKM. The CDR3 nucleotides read TGTGCCAGCAGTTTCAGATCACCCCTCCACTTT. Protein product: CASSFRSPLHF.

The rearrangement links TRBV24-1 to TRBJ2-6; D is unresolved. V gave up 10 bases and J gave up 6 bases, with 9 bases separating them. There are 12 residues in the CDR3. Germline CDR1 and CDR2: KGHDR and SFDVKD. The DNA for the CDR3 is TGTGCCACTCAATCGGTGGCCAACGTCCTGACTTTC. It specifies CATQSVANVLTF.

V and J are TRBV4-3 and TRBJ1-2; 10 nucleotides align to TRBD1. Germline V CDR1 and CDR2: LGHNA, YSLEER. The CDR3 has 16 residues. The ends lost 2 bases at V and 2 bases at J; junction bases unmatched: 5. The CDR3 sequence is CASSQQRGQGNYGYTF. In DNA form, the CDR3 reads TGCGCCAGCAGCCAACAGAGGGGACAGGGGAACTATGGCTACACCTTC.

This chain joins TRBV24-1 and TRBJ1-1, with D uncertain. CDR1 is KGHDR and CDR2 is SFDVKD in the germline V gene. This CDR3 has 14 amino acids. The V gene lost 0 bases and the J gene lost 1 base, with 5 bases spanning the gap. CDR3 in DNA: TGTGCCACCAGTGATTTGCGGAGGAACACTGAAGCTTTCTTT. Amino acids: CATSDLRRNTEAFF.

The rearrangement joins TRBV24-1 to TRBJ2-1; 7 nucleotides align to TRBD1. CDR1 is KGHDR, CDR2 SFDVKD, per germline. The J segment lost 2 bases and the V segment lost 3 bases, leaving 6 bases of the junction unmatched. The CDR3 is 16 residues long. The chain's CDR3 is CATSDNRGRTYNEQFF. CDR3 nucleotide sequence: TGTGCCACCAGTGATAACAGGGGTCGAACCTACAATGAGCAGTTCTTC.

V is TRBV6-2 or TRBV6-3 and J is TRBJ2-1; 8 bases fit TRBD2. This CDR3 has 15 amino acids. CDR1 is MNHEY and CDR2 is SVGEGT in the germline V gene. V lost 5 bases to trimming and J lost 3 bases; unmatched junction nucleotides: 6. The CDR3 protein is CASSMTSAIYNEQFF. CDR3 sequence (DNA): TGTGCCAGCAGTATGACTAGCGCCATCTACAATGAGCAGTTCTTC.

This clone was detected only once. Here the CDR3 reads CASSSDRGGYNQPQHF. The CDR3 bases are TGTGCCAGCAGCTCCGACAGGGGAGGTTACAATCAGCCCCAGCATTTT. The chain joins TRBV28 to TRBJ1-5; 8 nucleotides line up with TRBD1. The V and J ends lost 6 bases and 3 bases, in that order; junction bases with no gene match: 10. Per germline, CDR1 MDHEN and CDR2 SYDVKM. The CDR3 has 16 residues.

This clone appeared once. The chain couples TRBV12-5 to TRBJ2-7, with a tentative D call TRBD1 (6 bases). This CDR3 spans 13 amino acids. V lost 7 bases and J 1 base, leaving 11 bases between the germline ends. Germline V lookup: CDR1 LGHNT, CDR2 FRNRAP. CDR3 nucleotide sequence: TGTGCTAGTGCCGAGGGGGTTTCCTACGAGCAGTACTTC. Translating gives CASAEGVSYEQYF.

This chain's CDR3 is CASSLDVGQPNSNQPQHF. The CDR3 nucleotides are TGTGCCAGCAGTTTAGATGTAGGACAGCCGAATAGCAATCAGCCCCAGCATTTT. V gene TRBV28 combines with J gene TRBJ1-5, with a possible D match to TRBD1 (6 bases). Trimming took 2 bases from V and 0 from J, leaving 17 bases between them. Per germline, CDR1 MDHEN and CDR2 SYDVKM. The CDR3 has 18 amino acids.

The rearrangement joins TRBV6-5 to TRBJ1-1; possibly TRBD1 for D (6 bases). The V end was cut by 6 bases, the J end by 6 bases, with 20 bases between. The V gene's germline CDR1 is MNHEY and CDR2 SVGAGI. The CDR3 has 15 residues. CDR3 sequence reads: CASRTQGSFVSEAFF. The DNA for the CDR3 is TGTGCCAGCAGAACACAGGGTAGTTTCGTCTCTGAAGCTTTCTTT.

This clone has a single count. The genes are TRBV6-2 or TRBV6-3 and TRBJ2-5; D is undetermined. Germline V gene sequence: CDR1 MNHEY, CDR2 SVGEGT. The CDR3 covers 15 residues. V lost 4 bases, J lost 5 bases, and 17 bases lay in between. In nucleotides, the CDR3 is TGTGCCAGCAGTTCTCCCAGGCCCGCGTGGGAGACCCAGTACTTC. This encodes CASSSPRPAWETQYF.

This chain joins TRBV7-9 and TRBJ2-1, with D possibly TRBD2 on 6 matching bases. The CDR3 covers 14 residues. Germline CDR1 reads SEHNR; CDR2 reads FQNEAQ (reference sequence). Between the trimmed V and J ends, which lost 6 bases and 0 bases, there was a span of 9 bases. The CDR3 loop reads CASSLATSYNEQFF. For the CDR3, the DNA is TGTGCCAGCAGTCTAGCGACCTCCTACAATGAGCAGTTCTTC.

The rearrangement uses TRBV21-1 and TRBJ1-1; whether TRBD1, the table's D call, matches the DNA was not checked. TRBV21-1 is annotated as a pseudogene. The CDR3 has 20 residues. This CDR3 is CASPSPPTCPLQTGGTEAFF. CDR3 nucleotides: TGTGCCAGCCCTTCGCCCCCAACTTGTCCCCTGCAAACAGGGGGAACTGAAGCTTTCTTT.

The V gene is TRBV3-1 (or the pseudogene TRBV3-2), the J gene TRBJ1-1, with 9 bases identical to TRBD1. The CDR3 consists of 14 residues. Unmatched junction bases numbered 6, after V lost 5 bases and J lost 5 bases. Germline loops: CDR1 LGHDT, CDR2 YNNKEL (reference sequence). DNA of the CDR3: TGTGCCAGCAGCGAAAGACAGGGGGGGACTGAAGCTTTCTTT. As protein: CASSERQGGTEAFF.

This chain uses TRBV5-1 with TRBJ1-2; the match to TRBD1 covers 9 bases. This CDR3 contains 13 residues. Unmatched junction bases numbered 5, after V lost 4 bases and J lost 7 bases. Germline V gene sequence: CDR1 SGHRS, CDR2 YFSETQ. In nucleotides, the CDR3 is TGCGCCAGCAGCCCGGACAGGGGAGGTGGCTACACCTTC. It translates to CASSPDRGGGYTF.

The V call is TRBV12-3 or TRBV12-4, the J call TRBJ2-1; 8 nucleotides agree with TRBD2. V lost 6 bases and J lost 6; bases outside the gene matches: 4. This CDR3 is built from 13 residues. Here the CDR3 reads CASSRGGGNEQFF. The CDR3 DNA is TGTGCCAGCAGCCGGGGGGGAGGCAATGAGCAGTTCTTC.

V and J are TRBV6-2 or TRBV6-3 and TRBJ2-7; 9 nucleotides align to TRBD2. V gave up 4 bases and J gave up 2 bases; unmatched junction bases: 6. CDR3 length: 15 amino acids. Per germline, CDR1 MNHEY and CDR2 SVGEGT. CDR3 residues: CASSSAGGDTYEQYF. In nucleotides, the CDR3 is TGTGCCAGCAGTTCTGCGGGGGGGGACACCTACGAGCAGTACTTC.

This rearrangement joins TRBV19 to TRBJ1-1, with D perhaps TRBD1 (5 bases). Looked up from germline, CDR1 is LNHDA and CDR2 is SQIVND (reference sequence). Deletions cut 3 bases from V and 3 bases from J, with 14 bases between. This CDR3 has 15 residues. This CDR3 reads CASSMIATGYTEAFF. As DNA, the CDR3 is TGTGCCAGTAGTATGATCGCCACAGGTTACACTGAAGCTTTCTTT.

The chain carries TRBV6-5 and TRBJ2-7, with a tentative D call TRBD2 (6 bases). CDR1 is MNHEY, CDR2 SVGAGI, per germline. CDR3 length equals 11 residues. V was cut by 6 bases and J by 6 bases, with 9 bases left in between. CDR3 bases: TGTGCCAGCAGCCGAGCGGGCGAGCAGTACTTC. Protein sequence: CASSRAGEQYF.

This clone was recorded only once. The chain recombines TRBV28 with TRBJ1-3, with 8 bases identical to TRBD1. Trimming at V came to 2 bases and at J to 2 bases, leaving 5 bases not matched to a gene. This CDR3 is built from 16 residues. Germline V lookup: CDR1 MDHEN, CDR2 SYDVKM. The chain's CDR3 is CASSLADRVPGNTIYF. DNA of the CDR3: TGTGCCAGCAGTTTAGCGGACAGGGTCCCTGGAAACACCATATATTTT.

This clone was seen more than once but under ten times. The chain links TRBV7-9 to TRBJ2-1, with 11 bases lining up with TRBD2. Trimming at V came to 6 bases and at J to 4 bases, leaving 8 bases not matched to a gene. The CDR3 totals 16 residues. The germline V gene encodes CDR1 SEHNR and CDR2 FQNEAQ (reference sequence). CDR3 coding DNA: TGTGCCAGCAGTCGGATAGCGGGGGGGCAATACAATGAGCAGTTCTTC. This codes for CASSRIAGGQYNEQFF. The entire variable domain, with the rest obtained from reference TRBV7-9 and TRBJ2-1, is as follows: DTGVSQNPRHKITKRGQNVTFRCDPISEHNRLYWYRQTLGQGPEFLTYFQNEAQLEKSRLLSDRFSAERPKGSFSTLEIQRTEQGDSAMYLCASSRIAGGQYNEQFFGPGTRLTVL.

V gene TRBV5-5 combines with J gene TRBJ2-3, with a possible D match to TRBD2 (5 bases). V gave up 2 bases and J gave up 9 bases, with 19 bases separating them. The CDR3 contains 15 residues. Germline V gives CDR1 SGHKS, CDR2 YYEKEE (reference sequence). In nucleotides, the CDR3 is TGTGCCAGCAGCTTTCCGGGCAGAGGGTTTGAGACGCAGTATTTT. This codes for CASSFPGRGFETQYF.

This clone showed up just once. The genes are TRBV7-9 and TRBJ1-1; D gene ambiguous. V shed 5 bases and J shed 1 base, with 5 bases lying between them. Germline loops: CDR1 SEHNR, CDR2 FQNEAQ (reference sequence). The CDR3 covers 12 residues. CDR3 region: CASSRENTEAFF. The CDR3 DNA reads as TGTGCCAGCAGCCGGGAGAACACTGAAGCTTTCTTT.

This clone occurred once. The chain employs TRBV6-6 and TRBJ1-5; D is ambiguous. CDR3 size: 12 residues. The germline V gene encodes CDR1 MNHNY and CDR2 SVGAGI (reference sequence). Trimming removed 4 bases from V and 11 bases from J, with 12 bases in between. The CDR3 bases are TGTGCCAGCAGTTTACCCCTTTCGGCCCAGCATTTT. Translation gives CASSLPLSAQHF.

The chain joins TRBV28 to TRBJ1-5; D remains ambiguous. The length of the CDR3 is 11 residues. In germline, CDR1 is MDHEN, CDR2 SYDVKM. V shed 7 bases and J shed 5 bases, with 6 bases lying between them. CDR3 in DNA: TGTGCCAGCACCCTCTATCAGCCCCAGCATTTT. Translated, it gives CASTLYQPQHF.

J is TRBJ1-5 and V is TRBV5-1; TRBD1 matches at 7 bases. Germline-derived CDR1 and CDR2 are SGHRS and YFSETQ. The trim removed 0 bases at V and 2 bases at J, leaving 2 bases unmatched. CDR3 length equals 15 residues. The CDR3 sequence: CASSLEGTGNQPQHF. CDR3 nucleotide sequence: TGCGCCAGCAGCTTGGAAGGGACAGGCAATCAGCCCCAGCATTTT.